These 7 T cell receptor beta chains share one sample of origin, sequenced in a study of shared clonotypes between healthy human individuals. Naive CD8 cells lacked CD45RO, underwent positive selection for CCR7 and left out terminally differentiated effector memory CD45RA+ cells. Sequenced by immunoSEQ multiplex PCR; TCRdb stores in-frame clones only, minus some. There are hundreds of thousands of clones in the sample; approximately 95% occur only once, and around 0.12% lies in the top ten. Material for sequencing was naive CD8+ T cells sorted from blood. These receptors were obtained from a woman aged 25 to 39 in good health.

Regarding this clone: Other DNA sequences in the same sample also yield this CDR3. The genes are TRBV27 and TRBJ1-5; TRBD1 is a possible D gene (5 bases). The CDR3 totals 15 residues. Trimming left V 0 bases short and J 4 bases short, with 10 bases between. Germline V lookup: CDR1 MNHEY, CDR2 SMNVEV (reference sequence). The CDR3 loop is CASSLSGAGNQPQHF. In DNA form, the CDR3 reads TGTGCCAGCAGTTTATCAGGGGCTGGAAATCAGCCCCAGCATTTT.

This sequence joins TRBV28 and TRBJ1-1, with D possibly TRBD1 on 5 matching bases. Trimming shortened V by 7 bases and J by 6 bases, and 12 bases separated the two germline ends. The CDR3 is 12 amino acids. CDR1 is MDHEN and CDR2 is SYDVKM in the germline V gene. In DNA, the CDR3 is TGTGCCAGCAACCCGGGAGGGGCTGAAGCTTTCTTT. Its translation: CASNPGGAEAFF.

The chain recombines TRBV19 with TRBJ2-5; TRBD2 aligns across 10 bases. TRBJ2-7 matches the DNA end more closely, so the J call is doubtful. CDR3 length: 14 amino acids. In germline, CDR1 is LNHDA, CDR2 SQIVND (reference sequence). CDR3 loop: CASSPGLATYEQYF. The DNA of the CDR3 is TGTGCCAGTAGTCCGGGACTAGCGACCTACGAGCAGTACTTC.

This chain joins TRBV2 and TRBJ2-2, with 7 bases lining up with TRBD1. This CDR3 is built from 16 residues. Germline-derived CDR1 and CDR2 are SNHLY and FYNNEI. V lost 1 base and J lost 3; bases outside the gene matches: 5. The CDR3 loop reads CASSEVNRGYTGELFF. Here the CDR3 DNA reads TGTGCCAGCAGTGAAGTGAACAGGGGATACACCGGGGAGCTGTTTTTT. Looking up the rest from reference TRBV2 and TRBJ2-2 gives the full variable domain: EPEVTQTPSHQVTQMGQEVILRCVPISNHLYFYWYRQILGQKVEFLVSFYNNEISEKSEIFDDQFSVERPDGSNFTLKIRSTKLEDSAMYFCASSEVNRGYTGELFFGEGSRLTVL.

In nucleotides, the CDR3 is TGTGCCAGCATCCAGAACCCCAGCTCCTACAATGAGCAGTTCTTC. This codes for CASIQNPSSYNEQFF. The chain couples TRBV27 to TRBJ2-1; D unresolved. With 7 bases removed from V and 0 bases from J, the gap between germline ends came to 13 bases. This CDR3 has 15 residues. The germline V gene encodes CDR1 MNHEY and CDR2 SMNVEV (reference sequence).

The CDR3 nucleotides are TGTGCCAGCAGCTGGGGGGGACAGGAGGTAACTGAAGCTTTCTTT. Translating gives CASSWGGQEVTEAFF. The chain uses TRBV5-6 and TRBJ1-1, with TRBD1 identical over 8 bases. This CDR3 is built from 15 residues. Germline loops: CDR1 SGHDT, CDR2 YYEEEE. J gave up 5 bases and V 3 bases, and 9 bases lay outside the gene matches. Combining the CDR3 with reference TRBV5-6 and TRBJ1-1 gives the whole variable domain DAGVTQSPTHLIKTRGQQVTLRCSPKSGHDTVSWYQQALGQGPQFIFQYYEEEERQRGNFPDRFSGHQFPNYSSELNVNALLLGDSALYLCASSWGGQEVTEAFFGQGTRLTVV.

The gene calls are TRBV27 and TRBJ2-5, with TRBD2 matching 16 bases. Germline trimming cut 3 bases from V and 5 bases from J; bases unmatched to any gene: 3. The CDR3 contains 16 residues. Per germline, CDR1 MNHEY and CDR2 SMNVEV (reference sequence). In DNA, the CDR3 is TGTGCCAGCAGTTTCGGGACTAGCGGGAGGGGGGAGACCCAGTACTTC. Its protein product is CASSFGTSGRGETQYF.